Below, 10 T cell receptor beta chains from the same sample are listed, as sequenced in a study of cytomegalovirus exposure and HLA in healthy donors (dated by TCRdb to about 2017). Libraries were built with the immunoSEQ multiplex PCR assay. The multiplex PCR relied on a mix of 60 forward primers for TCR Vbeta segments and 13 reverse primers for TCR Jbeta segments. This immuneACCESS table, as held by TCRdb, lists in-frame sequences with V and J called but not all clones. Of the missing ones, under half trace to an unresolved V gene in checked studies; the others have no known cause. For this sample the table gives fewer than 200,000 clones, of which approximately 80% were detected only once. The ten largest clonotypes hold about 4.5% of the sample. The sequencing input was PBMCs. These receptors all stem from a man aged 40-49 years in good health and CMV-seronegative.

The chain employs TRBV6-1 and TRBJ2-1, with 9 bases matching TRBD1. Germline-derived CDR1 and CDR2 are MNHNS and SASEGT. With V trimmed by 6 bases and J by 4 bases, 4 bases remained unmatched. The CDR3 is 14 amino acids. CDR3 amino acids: CASRGQGWYNEQFF. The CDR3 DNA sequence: TGTGCCAGCAGAGGACAGGGGTGGTACAATGAGCAGTTCTTC.

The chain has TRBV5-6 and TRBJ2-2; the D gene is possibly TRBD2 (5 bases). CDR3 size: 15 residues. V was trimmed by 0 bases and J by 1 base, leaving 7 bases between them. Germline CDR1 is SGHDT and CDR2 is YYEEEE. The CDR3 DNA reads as TGTGCCAGCAGCTTGGAAGGAGGGAACACCGGGGAGCTGTTTTTT. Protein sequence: CASSLEGGNTGELFF.

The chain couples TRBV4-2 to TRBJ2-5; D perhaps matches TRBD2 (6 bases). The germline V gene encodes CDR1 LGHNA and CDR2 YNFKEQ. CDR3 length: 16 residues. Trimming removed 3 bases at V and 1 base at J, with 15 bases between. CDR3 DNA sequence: TGTGCCAGCAGCCAGGTCGGGGCGGGGACCCAAGAGACCCAGTACTTC. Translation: CASSQVGAGTQETQYF.

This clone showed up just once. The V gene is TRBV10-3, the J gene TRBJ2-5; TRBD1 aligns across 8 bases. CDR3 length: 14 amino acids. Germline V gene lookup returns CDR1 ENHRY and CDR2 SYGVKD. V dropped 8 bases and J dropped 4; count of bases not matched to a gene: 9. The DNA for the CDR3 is TGTGCCATCGCCGGACAGGGTACGGGAGAGACCCAGTACTTC. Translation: CAIAGQGTGETQYF.

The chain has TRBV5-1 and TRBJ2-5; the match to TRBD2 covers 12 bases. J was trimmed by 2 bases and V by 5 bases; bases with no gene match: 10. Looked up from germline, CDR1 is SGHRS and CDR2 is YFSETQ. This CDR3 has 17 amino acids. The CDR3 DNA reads TGCGCCAGCAGTCCTGGCGAGACTAGCGGGGGACAAGAGACCCAGTACTTC. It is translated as CASSPGETSGGQETQYF. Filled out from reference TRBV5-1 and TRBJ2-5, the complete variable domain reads KAGVTQTPRYLIKTRGQQVTLSCSPISGHRSVSWYQQTPGQGLQFLFEYFSETQRNKGNFPGRFSGRQFSNSRSEMNVSTLELGDSALYLCASSPGETSGGQETQYFGPGTRLLVL.

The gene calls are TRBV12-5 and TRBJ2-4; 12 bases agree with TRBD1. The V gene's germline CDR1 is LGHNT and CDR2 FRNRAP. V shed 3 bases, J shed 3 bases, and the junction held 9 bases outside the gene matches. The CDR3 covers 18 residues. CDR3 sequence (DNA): TGTGCTAGTGGTTTCGGGACAGGGGGCGACGAGGACAAAAACATTCAGTACTTC. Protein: CASGFGTGGDEDKNIQYF.

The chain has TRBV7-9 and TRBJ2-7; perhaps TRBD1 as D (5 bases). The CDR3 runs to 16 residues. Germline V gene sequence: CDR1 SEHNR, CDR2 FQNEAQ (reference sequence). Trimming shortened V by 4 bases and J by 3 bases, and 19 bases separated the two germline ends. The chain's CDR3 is CASSSDSTNEFYEQYF. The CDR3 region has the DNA TGTGCCAGCAGCTCTGACAGTACTAATGAATTCTACGAGCAGTACTTC.

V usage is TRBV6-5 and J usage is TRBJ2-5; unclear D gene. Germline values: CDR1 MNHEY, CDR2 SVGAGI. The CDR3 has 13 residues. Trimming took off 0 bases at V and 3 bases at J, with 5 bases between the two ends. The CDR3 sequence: CASSYSPEETQYF. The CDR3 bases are TGTGCCAGCAGTTACTCCCCAGAAGAGACCCAGTACTTC.

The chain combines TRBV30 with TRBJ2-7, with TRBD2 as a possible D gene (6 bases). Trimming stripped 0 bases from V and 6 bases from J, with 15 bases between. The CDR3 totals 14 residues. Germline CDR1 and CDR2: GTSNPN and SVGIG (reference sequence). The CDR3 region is CAWSVGGAGSEQYF. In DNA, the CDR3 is TGTGCCTGGAGTGTAGGAGGGGCAGGATCCGAGCAGTACTTC.

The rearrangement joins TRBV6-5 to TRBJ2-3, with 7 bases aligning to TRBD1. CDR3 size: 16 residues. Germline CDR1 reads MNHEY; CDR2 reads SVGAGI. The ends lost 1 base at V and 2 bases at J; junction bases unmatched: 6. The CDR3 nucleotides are TGTGCCAGCAGTTACTACAGGGGTGTGATCACAGATACGCAGTATTTT. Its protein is CASSYYRGVITDTQYF.